These 25 T cell receptor beta chains were all obtained from the same sample, sequenced in a study of blood T cell repertoires in COVID-19. Using immunoSEQ multiplex PCR, the repertoire was profiled, and TCRdb retains in-frame clones only, with some absent. The sample yields under 300,000 clones, under 85% seen once. Sequencing was performed on peripheral blood. The receptors originated from a man aged 25-45 years who had recovered from COVID-19.

The chain couples TRBV7-9 to TRBJ1-1, with D hard to call. Trimming took off 5 bases at V and 11 bases at J, with 6 bases between the two ends. The germline V gene has CDR1 SEHNR and CDR2 FQNEAQ (reference sequence). The CDR3 loop spans 9 amino acids. CDR3 amino acids: CASSPEAFF. DNA for the CDR3: TGTGCCAGCAGCCCGGAGGCTTTCTTT.

This rearrangement joins TRBV2 to TRBJ2-7; 9 bases fit TRBD2. Germline CDR1 and CDR2: SNHLY and FYNNEI. The V segment lost 7 bases and the J segment 7 bases; nucleotides outside the gene matches: 8. The CDR3 totals 13 residues. The CDR3 here is CASTGGGAGEQYF. The CDR3 bases are TGTGCCAGCACCGGCGGGGGGGCCGGTGAGCAGTACTTC.

This clone showed up just a few times. The rearrangement links TRBV5-3 to TRBJ1-1, with D possibly matching TRBD1 (6 bases). TRBV5-3 is flagged as an ORF with uncertain function. CDR3 length equals 12 residues. V dropped 4 bases and J dropped 6 bases, with 10 bases sitting between them. Here the CDR3 DNA reads TGTGCCAGAAGCCCCGGACAGCCTGAAGCTTTCTTT. Protein product: CARSPGQPEAFF.

This rearrangement joins TRBV18 to TRBJ1-6; D uncertain. This CDR3 is built from 13 residues. Germline-derived CDR1 and CDR2 are KGHSH and LQKENI. V dropped 1 base and J dropped 8 bases, with 6 bases sitting between them. CDR3 DNA: TGTGCCAGCTCACCACTAACAGATTCACCCCTCCACTTT. Amino acid sequence: CASSPLTDSPLHF.

The chain joins TRBV27 to TRBJ1-2; tentative D call: TRBD1 (6 bases). CDR1 and CDR2 (germline): MNHEY, SMNVEV (reference sequence). Between the trimmed V and J ends, which lost 6 bases and 2 bases, there was a span of 10 bases. The CDR3 sequence is 13 residues long. The CDR3 reads CASSSDRNYGYTF. The CDR3 DNA follows: TGTGCCAGCAGCTCGGACAGAAACTATGGCTACACCTTC.

The chain uses TRBV7-3 and TRBJ1-5, with D perhaps matching TRBD1 (5 bases). The length of the CDR3 is 15 residues. Looked up from germline, CDR1 is SGHTA and CDR2 is FQGTGA. Trimming left V 0 bases short and J 0 bases short, with 6 bases between. The CDR3 bases are TGTGCCAGCAGCTTAACAGGGGCTAGCAATCAGCCCCAGCATTTT. This sequence encodes CASSLTGASNQPQHF.

This clone was seen only once. The rearrangement links TRBV18 to TRBJ2-3; D is ambiguous. Germline V gene data show CDR1 as KGHSH and CDR2 as LQKENI. The CDR3 loop spans 12 amino acids. The V and J ends lost 3 bases and 2 bases respectively, with 3 bases between them. The CDR3 DNA reads TGTGCCAGCTCACCTTACACAGATACGCAGTATTTT. Amino acids: CASSPYTDTQYF.

In DNA form, the CDR3 reads TGTGCCAGCAGCCAATACAGGGGTGACATTCAGTACTTC. Amino acid sequence: CASSQYRGDIQYF. The chain joins TRBV7-2 to TRBJ2-4; TRBD1 matches 7 bases. The CDR3 is made up of 13 amino acids. Trimming cost V 5 bases and J 8 bases; bases outside gene matches: 6. The germline gives CDR1 SGHTA, CDR2 FQGNSA. Looking up the rest from reference TRBV7-2 and TRBJ2-4 gives the full variable domain: GAGVSQSPSNKVTEKGKDVELRCDPISGHTALYWYRQSLGQGLEFLIYFQGNSAPDKSGLPSDRFSAERTGGSVSTLTIQRTQQEDSAVYLCASSQYRGDIQYFGAGTRLSVL.

As DNA, the CDR3 is TGTGCCAGCAGCTTAGGGGACAGGGGAAAGAGAGAGACCCAGTACTTC. It is translated as CASSLGDRGKRETQYF. V usage is TRBV7-9 and J usage is TRBJ2-5; 10 nucleotides line up with TRBD1. The junction had 6 bases not matched to a gene; V was cut back by 1 base and J by 4 bases. The germline V gene encodes CDR1 SEHNR and CDR2 FQNEAQ (reference sequence). The CDR3 extends over 16 amino acids.

The chain employs TRBV4-1 and TRBJ1-2; possibly TRBD1 for D (6 bases). V shed 6 bases and J shed 4 bases, with 12 bases lying between them. Germline values: CDR1 MGHRA, CDR2 YSYEKL. The CDR3 is made up of 13 amino acids. The CDR3 bases are TGCGCCAGCAGAGGGGGGGACCCCTATGGCTACACCTTC. Protein sequence: CASRGGDPYGYTF.

J is TRBJ2-2 and V is TRBV3-1 (or the pseudogene TRBV3-2), with TRBD2 matching over 9 bases. There are 15 residues in the CDR3. V trimming: 1 base; J trimming: 7 bases; junction bases outside the gene matches: 4. CDR1 LGHDT and CDR2 YNNKEL come from the germline V gene (reference sequence). The CDR3 is CASSQGLAGIGELFF. The CDR3 region has the DNA TGTGCCAGCAGCCAAGGGCTAGCGGGGATCGGGGAGCTGTTTTTT.

This clone appeared a single time. The J gene is TRBJ1-6, the V gene TRBV28; D may be TRBD1 (5 bases). Per the germline V gene, CDR1 is MDHEN and CDR2 is SYDVKM. V shed 3 bases and J shed 9 bases, with 18 bases lying between them. The CDR3 extends over 16 amino acids. The DNA of the CDR3 is TGTGCCAGCAGTTTCCTGGGTACAGGAATGTTTTCACCCCTCCACTTT. Translating gives CASSFLGTGMFSPLHF.

The table lists this clone with a few counts. The chain is built from TRBV24-1 and TRBJ1-6; a possible D gene is TRBD1 (5 bases). Germline CDR1 reads KGHDR; CDR2 reads SFDVKD. The CDR3 runs 14 residues. With 4 bases removed from V and 7 bases from J, the gap between germline ends came to 10 bases. CDR3 protein: CATSDRDSNSPLHF. CDR3 bases: TGTGCCACCAGTGACCGAGACAGCAATTCACCCCTCCACTTT.

The V gene is TRBV5-1, the J gene TRBJ2-5; D gene unclear. Germline V gene sequence: CDR1 SGHRS, CDR2 YFSETQ. Trimming cost V 0 bases and J 4 bases, with 10 bases left between them. The CDR3 loop spans 14 amino acids. This CDR3 is CASSLGLIGETQYF. The CDR3 DNA sequence: TGCGCCAGCAGCTTGGGTCTAATTGGAGAGACCCAGTACTTC.

This sequence joins TRBV7-9 and TRBJ2-3; tentative D call: TRBD2 (6 bases). Germline CDR1 and CDR2: SEHNR and FQNEAQ (reference sequence). The CDR3 runs to 15 residues. Trimming stripped 2 bases from V and 0 bases from J, with 9 bases between. The CDR3 loop reads CASSLMAGSTDTQYF. DNA of the CDR3: TGTGCCAGCAGCTTAATGGCGGGGAGCACAGATACGCAGTATTTT. Drawing the rest from reference TRBV7-9 and TRBJ2-3, the complete variable domain is DTGVSQNPRHKITKRGQNVTFRCDPISEHNRLYWYRQTLGQGPEFLTYFQNEAQLEKSRLLSDRFSAERPKGSFSTLEIQRTEQGDSAMYLCASSLMAGSTDTQYFGPGTRLTVL.

This chain connects TRBV2 to TRBJ2-1; 11 nucleotides match TRBD2. CDR3 length equals 15 residues. Germline CDR1 SNHLY, CDR2 FYNNEI. V shed 6 bases and J 5 bases; nucleotides not matched to a gene: 6. The CDR3 protein is CASSATSGGDNEQFF. CDR3 DNA: TGTGCCAGCAGCGCTACTAGCGGGGGTGACAATGAGCAGTTCTTC.

This chain uses TRBV28 with TRBJ1-1; possibly TRBD1 for D (5 bases). Germline V gene sequence: CDR1 MDHEN, CDR2 SYDVKM. CDR3 size: 18 residues. Between the trimmed V and J ends, which lost 5 bases and 2 bases, there was a span of 24 bases. The CDR3 nucleotides read TGTGCCAGCAGTACCGAATGGGGCAGGGCGGGGGGTAACACTGAAGCTTTCTTT. It translates to CASSTEWGRAGGNTEAFF.

CDR3 protein: CASSEKTGAETQYF. The CDR3 DNA reads TGTGCCAGCAGCGAAAAGACAGGGGCAGAGACCCAGTACTTC. The chain recombines TRBV13 with TRBJ2-5; 8 bases are shared with TRBD1. The CDR3 sequence is 14 residues long. The V gene's germline CDR1 is PRHDT and CDR2 FYEKMQ (reference sequence). V dropped 5 bases and J dropped 4; count of bases not matched to a gene: 6.

This sequence joins TRBV21-1 and TRBJ2-5; the table names TRBD1, a call not compared with the DNA. TRBV21-1 is an annotated pseudogene. The CDR3 loop spans 17 amino acids. As DNA, the CDR3 is TGTGCCAGCAGCAAAGCGTCTTTCGGGACAGCACAAGAGACCCAGTACTTC. Protein sequence: CASSKASFGTAQETQYF.

The rearrangement links TRBV15 to TRBJ2-2; 8 bases fit TRBD2. The germline V gene encodes CDR1 LNHNV and CDR2 YYDKDF (reference sequence). V dropped 2 bases and J dropped 3; count of bases not matched to a gene: 11. This CDR3 has 18 amino acids. The CDR3: CATSRSAGGQIHTGELFF. In DNA form, the CDR3 reads TGTGCCACCAGCAGATCCGCGGGGGGCCAGATTCACACCGGGGAGCTGTTTTTT.

The chain is built from TRBV5-8 and TRBJ1-5; a weak D match, TRBD1 (5 bases). The germline CDR1 and CDR2 sequences are SGHTS and YDEGEE. Trimming took off 4 bases at V and 8 bases at J, with 19 bases between the two ends. This CDR3 region has 15 residues. CDR3 nucleotides: TGTGCCAGCAGCCCGATGGGGCAGACAATCAAGCCCCAGCATTTT. Its protein is CASSPMGQTIKPQHF. The entire variable domain, with the rest obtained from reference TRBV5-8 and TRBJ1-5, is as follows: EAGVTQSPTHLIKTRGQQATLRCSPISGHTSVYWYQQALGLGLQFLLWYDEGEERNRGNFPPRFSGRQFPNYSSELNVNALELEDSALYLCASSPMGQTIKPQHFGDGTRLSIL.

The chain combines TRBV7-8 with TRBJ2-2; a possible D gene is TRBD2 (7 bases). This CDR3 comprises 17 residues. V was pared by 2 bases and J by 2 bases, with 15 bases between. Germline CDR1 SGHVS, CDR2 FQNEAQ. CDR3 in DNA: TGTGCCAGCAGCTTATTTGCCGCGGGGGCCAACACCGGGGAGCTGTTTTTT. Amino acid sequence: CASSLFAAGANTGELFF.

The DNA of the CDR3 is TGTGCCAGCAGCCAAGAAGCTGCCTTCGGCAATGAGCAGTTCTTC. Translating gives CASSQEAAFGNEQFF. This chain connects TRBV3-1 (or the pseudogene TRBV3-2) to TRBJ2-1; D call uncertain. V dropped 0 bases and J dropped 6 bases, with 12 bases sitting between them. Germline CDR1 is LGHDT and CDR2 is YNNKEL (reference sequence). This CDR3 region has 15 residues.

The V gene is TRBV10-3, the J gene TRBJ1-1, with D possibly matching TRBD1 (5 bases). The CDR3 runs to 13 residues. The ends were cut back, 7 bases at V and 3 bases at J, with 12 bases in the middle. The germline V gene encodes CDR1 ENHRY and CDR2 SYGVKD. The CDR3, as DNA: TGTGCCATCAAAAGGGGCAGGGACACTGAAGCTTTCTTT. This codes for CAIKRGRDTEAFF.

The chain couples TRBV7-6 to TRBJ2-7; D unclear. CDR3 length equals 13 residues. The V gene lost 5 bases and the J gene lost 3 bases, with 11 bases spanning the gap. Germline V gives CDR1 SGHVS, CDR2 FNYEAQ. In nucleotides, the CDR3 is TGTGCCAGCAGCCCCGGTCGCAACTACGAGCAGTACTTC. It encodes CASSPGRNYEQYF. Based on the CDR3 plus reference TRBV7-6 and TRBJ2-7, the full variable domain is GAGVSQSPRYKVTKRGQDVALRCDPISGHVSLYWYRQALGQGPEFLTYFNYEAQQDKSGLPNDRFSAERPEGSISTLTIQRTEQRDSAMYRCASSPGRNYEQYFGPGTRLTVT.